This is a list of T cell receptor beta chains from one sample in a study of blood T cells in healthy people across ages. MiXCR was run by TCRdb on the 5' RACE reads, yielding one entry per CDR3 protein. The sample yields some 1.7 million distinct CDR3 sequences, roughly 27% seen once. Sequencing was carried out using blood. The receptors were gathered from a woman aged 30 to 39 in good health. Each CDR3 is given with its conserved first and last residue. Each record gives: D gene, J gene, V gene, clone size, CDR3 DNA, CDR3 protein. A D gene is named only where the DNA matches it firmly. Clone size is stated in some rows and not others, as once, few, many or a class when expanded.

-,TRBJ2-1,TRBV5-1,few,TGCGCCAGCACCCAAGGGGGTCTAGCGATAAACAATGAGCAGTTCTTC,CASTQGGLAINNEQFF
TRBD2,TRBJ2-7,TRBV6-5,-,TGTGCCAGCAGTTCCATAGCGGGGGGCTCCTACAATGAGCAGTACTTC,CASSSIAGGSYNEQYF
-,TRBJ2-3,TRBV5-1,few,TGCGCCAGCAGCTTGGAGGGGATGCAAGGAGATACGCAGTATTTT,CASSLEGMQGDTQYF
TRBD1,TRBJ2-3,TRBV5-1,few,TGCGCCCCAGACAGAAGACAGGGTTTCACAGATACGCAGTATTTT,CAPDRRQGFTDTQYF
-,TRBJ1-2,TRBV14,few,TGTGCCAGCAGCCAACCGGACCCGGGGAGATTCTATGGCTACACCTTC,CASSQPDPGRFYGYTF
-,TRBJ2-1,TRBV14,-,TGTGCCAGCAGCCAAGAACGGGCGGTTGGGAATGAGCAGTTCTTC,CASSQERAVGNEQFF
-,TRBJ1-1,TRBV10-3,-,TGTGCCATCAGTCCCCGGCCGGATGAAGCTTTCTTT,CAISPRPDEAFF
TRBD2,TRBJ2-1,TRBV9,few,TGTGCCAGCAGCGCAGAAACTAGCGGCGAGCAGTTCTTC,CASSAETSGEQFF
TRBD1,TRBJ2-7,TRBV7-9,few,TGTGCCAGCAGCAGACAGGGTGATTGGACCTGCGAGCAGTACTTC,CASSRQGDWTCEQYF
TRBD1,TRBJ2-4,TRBV7-6,few,TGTGCCAGCAGCTGGGGACAGGGGGGGGACATTCAGTACTTC,CASSWGQGGDIQYF
-,TRBJ2-7,TRBV5-6,many,TGTGCCAGCACATGGTCGACAGTCCCCGAGCAGTACTTC,CASTWSTVPEQYF
-,TRBJ2-3,TRBV2,once,TGTGCCAGCAGAAGCCCCCTGCAGGACCCAGATACGCAGTATTTT,CASRSPLQDPDTQYF
-,TRBJ1-2,TRBV11-3,few,TGTGCCAGCAGCCCCGGGGCACAGGGTGTCGATGGCTACACCTTC,CASSPGAQGVDGYTF
-,TRBJ2-7,TRBV5-1,-,TGCGCCAGCAGCTTGGTTGGGGGATTGGGCGGATGCGAGCAGTACTTC,CASSLVGGLGGCEQYF
-,TRBJ1-1,TRBV12-3/TRBV12-4,-,TGTGCCAGCAGTTCCGGGGCCTTAGGGACTGAAGCTTTCTTT,CASSSGALGTEAFF
TRBD2,TRBJ2-5,TRBV3-1,-,TGTGCCAGCAGCCCGGAGATAGCGGGAGCCCAAGGGACCCAGTACTTC,CASSPEIAGAQGTQYF
-,TRBJ1-2,TRBV5-1,-,TGCGCCAGCAGCCCCAGGGATTACTATGGCTACACCTTC,CASSPRDYYGYTF
TRBD1,TRBJ2-7,TRBV11-2,-,TGTGCCAGCAGCTCCCGGGACAGACGATACGAGCAGTACTTC,CASSSRDRRYEQYF
-,TRBJ1-1,TRBV2,-,TGTGCCAGCAGTGACCAAAGGGGCCGGGACACTGAAGCTTTCTTT,CASSDQRGRDTEAFF
TRBD2,TRBJ2-1,TRBV11-3,-,TGTGCCTGCAGCTGGACTAGCGGGACCCACAATGAGCAGTTCTTC,CACSWTSGTHNEQFF
-,TRBJ2-3,TRBV7-9,-,TGTGCCAGCAGCTTAAGCATCGCAGATACGCAGTATTTT,CASSLSIADTQYF
-,TRBJ2-7,TRBV10-3,-,TGTGTCATCAGTGAGTCTCAGAGCTCCTACGAGCAGTACTTC,CVISESQSSYEQYF
TRBD1,TRBJ1-1,TRBV4-1,few,TGCGCCAGCAGCCAAGCAGGGGGCGCGAACACTGAAGCTTTCTTT,CASSQAGGANTEAFF
TRBD2,TRBJ2-5,TRBV6-2/TRBV6-3,few,TGTGCCAGCAGTTTAAGCGGGAGCTTTAGGATGGAGCAGTACTTC,CASSLSGSFRMEQYF
-,TRBJ1-2,TRBV20-1,-,TGCAGTGCCTCGGCAGGGTCCGGAGGCTACACCTTC,CSASAGSGGYTF
-,TRBJ2-3,TRBV4-3,-,TGCGCCAGCAGCCCGTCTTCGCCTCCTAGCACAGATACGCAGTATTTT,CASSPSSPPSTDTQYF
-,TRBJ2-5,TRBV4-1,few,TGCGCCAGCAGCCGTCGGTCGGGCAGGATAATCCAAGAGACCCAGTACTTC,CASSRRSGRIIQETQYF
TRBD2,TRBJ2-3,TRBV12-3/TRBV12-4,few,TGTGCCAGCAGCACACTAGCGGAAGGCATTAATACGCAGTATTTT,CASSTLAEGINTQYF
-,TRBJ2-4,TRBV9,few,TGTGCCAGCAGCGTAGCGGACGCCAAAAACATTCAGTACTTC,CASSVADAKNIQYF
-,TRBJ2-1,TRBV5-5,few,TGTGCCAGCAGCTTAGGGGGGGCGAACAATGAGCAGTTCTTC,CASSLGGANNEQFF
-,TRBJ2-7,TRBV12-3/TRBV12-4,few,TGTGCCAGCAGTCCCTTCAGAACCTACGAGCAGTACTTC,CASSPFRTYEQYF
-,TRBJ2-3,TRBV12-3/TRBV12-4,few,TGTGCCAGCACCCACCCCAAAGGGGCCGATACGCAGTATTTT,CASTHPKGADTQYF
-,TRBJ1-1,TRBV29-1,-,TGCAGCGTTGTCAAAGGAACTGAAGCTTTCTTT,CSVVKGTEAFF
TRBD1,TRBJ1-2,TRBV14,-,TGTGCCAGCAGAGGTAAAGGGGGCGCACAAGAAGGCTACACCTTC,CASRGKGGAQEGYTF
-,TRBJ2-5,TRBV4-3,-,TGCGCCGGCAGCCAAGACCCCGGGTCGCAAGAGACCCAGTACTTC,CAGSQDPGSQETQYF
-,TRBJ2-7,TRBV6-5,-,TGTGCCAGGAGTCTGGACTTCCTCTCCTACGAGCAGTACTTC,CARSLDFLSYEQYF
-,TRBJ1-2,TRBV20-1,few,TGCAGTGCTAGAGGGGGGGAGAGGGACCTATACTATGGCTACACCTTC,CSARGGERDLYYGYTF
-,TRBJ2-7,TRBV5-1,many,TGCGCCAGCAGCTGGGGGGCTGACAGTGAGCAGTACTTC,CASSWGADSEQYF
-,TRBJ2-7,TRBV14,-,TGTGCCAGCAGCCTTCCGGACAGATTCTACGAGCAGTACTTC,CASSLPDRFYEQYF
-,TRBJ2-3,TRBV2,once,TGTGCCAGCAGCGGGGAGGCGCAGTATTTT,CASSGEAQYF
-,TRBJ2-3,TRBV20-1,-,TGCAGTGCCCAGGTCGAGGATACGCAGTATTTT,CSAQVEDTQYF
TRBD2,TRBJ2-2,TRBV24-1,-,TGTGCCACCAGTGATCTGGGGGGGAGGAACACCGGGGAGCTGTTTTTT,CATSDLGGRNTGELFF
TRBD1,TRBJ1-2,TRBV28,-,TGTGCCAGCAGTCCCGGGGACAGGGCCCCCTATGGCTACACCTTC,CASSPGDRAPYGYTF
-,TRBJ1-5,TRBV11-2,-,TGTGCCAGCAGCTTAGGTAGGGCAGACTTGGGCAATCAGCCCCAGCATTTT,CASSLGRADLGNQPQHF
TRBD2,TRBJ2-6,TRBV27,many,TGTGCCAGCGGGCTAGCGGGGGGGCTTGGGGCCAACGTCCTGACTTTC,CASGLAGGLGANVLTF
-,TRBJ1-2,TRBV28,-,TGTGCCAGCCGCCCGGCCTTCCCCCGTGGCTACACCTTC,CASRPAFPRGYTF
-,TRBJ2-5,TRBV4-1,few,TGCGCCAGCAGCCAAGATCCTTCGTTAAGAGAGACCCAGTACTTC,CASSQDPSLRETQYF
-,TRBJ2-7,TRBV7-2,-,TGTGCCAGCAGCTTAATACAGGAGCAGTACTTC,CASSLIQEQYF